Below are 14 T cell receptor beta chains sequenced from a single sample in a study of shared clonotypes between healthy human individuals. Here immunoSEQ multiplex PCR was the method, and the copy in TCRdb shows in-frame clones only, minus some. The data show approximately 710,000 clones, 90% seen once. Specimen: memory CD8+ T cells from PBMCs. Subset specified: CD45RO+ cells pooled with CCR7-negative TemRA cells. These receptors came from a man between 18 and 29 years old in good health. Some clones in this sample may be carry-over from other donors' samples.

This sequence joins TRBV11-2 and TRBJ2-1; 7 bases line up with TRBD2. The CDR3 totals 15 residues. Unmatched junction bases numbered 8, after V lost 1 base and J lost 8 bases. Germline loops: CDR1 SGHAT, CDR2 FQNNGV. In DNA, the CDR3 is TGTGCCAGCAGCTTAGGCGCGGGAGTGGTCTATGAGCAGTTCTTC. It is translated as CASSLGAGVVYEQFF.

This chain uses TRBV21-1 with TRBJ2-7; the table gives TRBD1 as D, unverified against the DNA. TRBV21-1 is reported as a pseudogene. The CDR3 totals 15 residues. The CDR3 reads CASSLSRDRPGEQYF. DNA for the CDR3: TGTGCCAGCAGCTTATCCCGGGACAGGCCGGGGGAGCAGTACTTC.

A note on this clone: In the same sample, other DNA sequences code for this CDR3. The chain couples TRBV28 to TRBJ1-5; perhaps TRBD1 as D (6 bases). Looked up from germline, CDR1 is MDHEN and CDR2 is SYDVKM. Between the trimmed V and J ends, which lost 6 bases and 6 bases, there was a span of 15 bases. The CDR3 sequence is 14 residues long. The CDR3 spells CASSLRGAGQPQHF. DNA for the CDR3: TGTGCCAGCAGCCTTCGGGGGGCAGGTCAGCCCCAGCATTTT.

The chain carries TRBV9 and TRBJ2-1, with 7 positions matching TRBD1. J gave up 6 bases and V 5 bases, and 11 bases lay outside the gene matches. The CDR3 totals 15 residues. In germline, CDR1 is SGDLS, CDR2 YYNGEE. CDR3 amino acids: CASSRGDRDFNEQFF. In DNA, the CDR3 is TGTGCCAGCAGTCGTGGGGACAGAGATTTCAATGAGCAGTTCTTC. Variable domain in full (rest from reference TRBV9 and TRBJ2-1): DSGVTQTPKHLITATGQRVTLRCSPRSGDLSVYWYQQSLDQGLQFLIQYYNGEERAKGNILERFSAQQFPDLHSELNLSSLELGDSALYFCASSRGDRDFNEQFFGPGTRLTVL.

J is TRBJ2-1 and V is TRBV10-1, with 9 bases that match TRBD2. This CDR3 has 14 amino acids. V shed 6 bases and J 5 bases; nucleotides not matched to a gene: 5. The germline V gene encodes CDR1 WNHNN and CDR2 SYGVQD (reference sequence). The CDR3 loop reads CASSQTSGNNEQFF. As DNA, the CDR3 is TGCGCCAGCAGCCAGACTAGCGGAAACAATGAGCAGTTCTTC.

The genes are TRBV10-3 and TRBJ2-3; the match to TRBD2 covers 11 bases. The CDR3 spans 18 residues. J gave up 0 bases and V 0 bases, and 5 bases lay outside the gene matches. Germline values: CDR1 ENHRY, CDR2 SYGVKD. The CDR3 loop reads CAISESTWTSGSTDTQYF. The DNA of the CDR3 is TGTGCCATCAGTGAGTCGACTTGGACTAGCGGGAGCACAGATACGCAGTATTTT.

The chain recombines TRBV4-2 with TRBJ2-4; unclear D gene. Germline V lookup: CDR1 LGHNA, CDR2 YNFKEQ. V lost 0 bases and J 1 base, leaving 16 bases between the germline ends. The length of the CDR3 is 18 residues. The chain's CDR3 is CASSQEEGGRTAKNIQYF. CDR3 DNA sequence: TGTGCCAGCAGCCAAGAAGAAGGTGGCAGAACGGCCAAAAACATTCAGTACTTC.

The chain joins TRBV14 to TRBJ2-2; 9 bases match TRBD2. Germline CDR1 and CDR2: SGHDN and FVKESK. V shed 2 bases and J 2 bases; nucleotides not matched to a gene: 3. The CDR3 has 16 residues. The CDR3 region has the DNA TGTGCCAGCAGCCAACTAGCGGGACCTAACACCGGGGAGCTGTTTTTT. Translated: CASSQLAGPNTGELFF.

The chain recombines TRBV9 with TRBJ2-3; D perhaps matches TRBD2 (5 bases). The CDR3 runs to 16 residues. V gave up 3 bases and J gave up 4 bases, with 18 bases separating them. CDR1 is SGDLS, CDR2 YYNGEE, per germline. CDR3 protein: CASSAASGIYSDTQYF. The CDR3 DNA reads TGTGCCAGCAGCGCCGCCTCGGGGATTTACTCAGATACGCAGTATTTT.

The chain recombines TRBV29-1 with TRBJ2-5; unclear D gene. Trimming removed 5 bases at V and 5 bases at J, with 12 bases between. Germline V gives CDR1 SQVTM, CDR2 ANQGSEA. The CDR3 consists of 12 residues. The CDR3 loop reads CSVSSVVETQYF. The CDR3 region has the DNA TGCAGCGTTTCGTCTGTGGTGGAGACCCAGTACTTC.

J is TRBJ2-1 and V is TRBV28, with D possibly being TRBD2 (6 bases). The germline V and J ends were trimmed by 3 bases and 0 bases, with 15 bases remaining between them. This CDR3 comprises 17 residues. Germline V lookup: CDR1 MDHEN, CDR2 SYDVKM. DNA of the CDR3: TGTGCCAGCAGTTTTGTCTTCGGGAGCAACTCCTACAATGAGCAGTTCTTC. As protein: CASSFVFGSNSYNEQFF.

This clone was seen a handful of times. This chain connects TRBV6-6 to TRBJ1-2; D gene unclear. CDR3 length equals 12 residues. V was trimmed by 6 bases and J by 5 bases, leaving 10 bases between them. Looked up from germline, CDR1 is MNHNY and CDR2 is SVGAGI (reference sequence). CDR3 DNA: TGTGCCAGCAGGTTCACGGCTTATGGCTACACCTTC. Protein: CASRFTAYGYTF.

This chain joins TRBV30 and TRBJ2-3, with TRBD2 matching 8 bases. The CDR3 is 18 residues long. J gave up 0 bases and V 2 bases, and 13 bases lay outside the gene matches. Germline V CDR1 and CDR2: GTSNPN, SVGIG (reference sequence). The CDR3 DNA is TGTGCCTGGAGTCTTCCACAGAAACTAGCGGACAGCACAGATACGCAGTATTTT. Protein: CAWSLPQKLADSTDTQYF. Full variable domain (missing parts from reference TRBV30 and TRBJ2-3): SQTIHQWPATLVQPVGSPLSLECTVEGTSNPNLYWYRQAAGRGLQLLFYSVGIGQISSEVPQNLSASRPQDRQFILSSKKLLLSDSGFYLCAWSLPQKLADSTDTQYFGPGTRLTVL.

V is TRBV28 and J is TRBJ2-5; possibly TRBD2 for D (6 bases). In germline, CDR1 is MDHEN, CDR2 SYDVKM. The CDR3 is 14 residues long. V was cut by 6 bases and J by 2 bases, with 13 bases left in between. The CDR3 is CASSRPGGQETQYF. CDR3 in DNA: TGTGCCAGCAGCCGACCCGGAGGGCAAGAGACCCAGTACTTC. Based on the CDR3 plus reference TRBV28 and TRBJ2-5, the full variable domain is DVKVTQSSRYLVKRTGEKVFLECVQDMDHENMFWYRQDPGLGLRLIYFSYDVKMKEKGDIPEGYSVSREKKERFSLILESASTNQTSMYLCASSRPGGQETQYFGPGTRLLVL.